Listed here are 26 T cell receptor beta chains from one sample, sequenced in a study of vaccination effects on CD4 cells after COVID-19. Method: immunoSEQ multiplex PCR; TCRdb's copy keeps in-frame clones and lacks some. The profile covers tens of thousands of clones, with around four fifths appearing a single time and 1.5% to 2% taken by the ten largest. Their cognate antigens are unknown. Within the ViraFEST assay, antigen-specific CD4+ T cells underwent expansion with viral peptide pools prior to sequencing. CD4+ T cell isolation took place after 10 days of culture. The sequencing used CD4+ T cells from PBMCs cultured with HCoV-229E spike peptides, collected before COVID-19 vaccination. The receptors here all came from a human donor who received a COVID-19 vaccine.

This chain uses TRBV18 with TRBJ2-1; possibly TRBD1 or TRBD2 for D (5 bases each). Germline values: CDR1 KGHSH, CDR2 LQKENI. The CDR3 length is 15 residues. V dropped 5 bases and J dropped 7 bases, with 18 bases sitting between them. Here the CDR3 reads CASSSGPGRANEQFF. CDR3 nucleotide sequence: TGTGCCAGCTCATCGGGCCCAGGGAGAGCAAATGAGCAGTTCTTC.

V is TRBV6-5 and J is TRBJ2-1; D possibly corresponds to TRBD2 (5 bases). CDR1 and CDR2 (germline): MNHEY, SVGAGI. This CDR3 has 13 residues. V lost 5 bases and J 6 bases, leaving 11 bases between the germline ends. CDR3 in amino acids: CASSRGFFNEQFF. The DNA of the CDR3 is TGTGCCAGCAGTAGAGGGTTCTTCAATGAGCAGTTCTTC.

The chain employs TRBV30 and TRBJ1-4; D gene ambiguous. Germline-derived CDR1 and CDR2 are GTSNPN and SVGIG (reference sequence). V lost 5 bases and J lost 8, with 15 bases in between. This CDR3 is 13 amino acids long. The CDR3 nucleotides are TGTGCCTGGGCGGGAGAGAGTAGGGAAAAACTGTTTTTT. It encodes CAWAGESREKLFF.

The chain combines TRBV4-1 with TRBJ2-7; 7 bases map to TRBD1. The germline gives CDR1 MGHRA, CDR2 YSYEKL. J lost 4 bases, V lost 1 base, and 7 bases had no gene match. CDR3 length equals 15 residues. The CDR3 DNA reads as TGCGCCAGCAGCCAAGCAGAGGGGGCAGGGTACGAGCAGTACGTC. This codes for CASSQAEGAGYEQYV.

The CDR3 spells CAVIQATGTGELFF. The CDR3 DNA follows: TGTGCCGTTATACAGGCTACGGGCACCGGGGAGCTGTTTTTT. The chain employs TRBV7-7 and TRBJ2-2; tentative D call: TRBD1 (5 bases). The CDR3 has 14 residues. Germline V gives CDR1 SSHAT, CDR2 FNYEAQ (reference sequence). Trimming took 11 bases from V and 4 from J, leaving 17 bases between them.

To note about this clone: At one end, the junction sequence differs from germline, possibly due to a read error. The rearrangement uses TRBV19 and TRBJ1-5; D not certain. There are 12 residues in the CDR3. The germline V gene encodes CDR1 LNHDA and CDR2 SQIVND (reference sequence). The CDR3 protein is CVSSMRTQPQHF. CDR3 nucleotides: TGTGTCAGTAGTATGCGAACCCAGCCCCAGCATTTT.

V gene TRBV24-1 combines with J gene TRBJ2-5; 8 bases line up with TRBD2. This CDR3 spans 15 amino acids. After removal of 4 bases from V and 1 base from J, the junction contained 4 bases not matched to a gene. Germline V gene data show CDR1 as KGHDR and CDR2 as SFDVKD. The DNA of the CDR3 is TGTGCCACCAGTGACCCTACTAGCGGCCAAGAGACCCAGTACTTC. Its protein product is CATSDPTSGQETQYF.

V gene TRBV10-2 combines with J gene TRBJ1-5; no clear D. The CDR3 covers 12 residues. V dropped 4 bases and J dropped 5 bases, with 6 bases sitting between them. Germline V gene sequence: CDR1 WSHSY, CDR2 SAAADI. CDR3 DNA sequence: TGCGCCAGCAGTGGAGGTGATCAGCCCCAGCATTTT. Its protein product is CASSGGDQPQHF.

This rearrangement joins TRBV5-1 to TRBJ1-3, with D possibly matching TRBD1 (5 bases). V was shortened by 0 bases and J by 4 bases, with 11 bases between the two germline ends. This CDR3 has 15 residues. Germline values: CDR1 SGHRS, CDR2 YFSETQ. CDR3 sequence: CASSLAQERGNTIYF. Written as DNA, the CDR3 is TGCGCCAGCAGCTTGGCACAGGAACGGGGAAACACCATATATTTT.

The chain couples TRBV9 to TRBJ2-5; D gene unclear. Germline values: CDR1 SGDLS, CDR2 YYNGEE. CDR3 length: 16 amino acids. V was clipped by 0 bases and J by 0 bases, with 12 bases between them. CDR3 DNA sequence: TGTGCCAGCAGCGTAGCAGCAGGCCCGTACCAAGAGACCCAGTACTTC. As protein: CASSVAAGPYQETQYF.

This chain connects TRBV28 to TRBJ2-3; D unclear. V shed 3 bases and J shed 3 bases, with 7 bases lying between them. CDR1 is MDHEN and CDR2 is SYDVKM in the germline V gene. The CDR3 contains 13 residues. CDR3 amino acids: CASSFSWTDTQYF. In DNA, the CDR3 is TGTGCCAGCAGTTTCTCCTGGACAGATACGCAGTATTTT. Drawing the rest from reference TRBV28 and TRBJ2-3, the complete variable domain is DVKVTQSSRYLVKRTGEKVFLECVQDMDHENMFWYRQDPGLGLRLIYFSYDVKMKEKGDIPEGYSVSREKKERFSLILESASTNQTSMYLCASSFSWTDTQYFGPGTRLTVL.

This chain connects TRBV29-1 to TRBJ2-1, with 8 bases lining up with TRBD1. This CDR3 has 14 amino acids. Trimming took 7 bases from V and 7 from J; bases not matched to a gene: 12. Per the germline V gene, CDR1 is SQVTM and CDR2 is ANQGSEA. The CDR3 DNA sequence: TGCAGCGCCGCGGACAGGGTTGGGGTGAATGAGCAGTTCTTC. This encodes CSAADRVGVNEQFF.

The chain joins TRBV5-4 to TRBJ2-2; D may be TRBD1 (5 bases). Trimming cost V 1 base and J 5 bases, with 12 bases left between them. The germline V gene has CDR1 SGHNT and CDR2 YYREEE (reference sequence). The CDR3 spans 15 residues. The DNA for the CDR3 is TGTGCCAGCAGCTTGCCTCAGGGAAAAACCGGGGAGCTGTTTTTT. Translating it yields CASSLPQGKTGELFF.

The J gene is TRBJ1-6, the V gene TRBV6-5; the match to TRBD1 covers 7 bases. Germline assignment: CDR1 MNHEY and CDR2 SVGAGI. The V segment lost 0 bases and the J segment 7 bases; nucleotides outside the gene matches: 3. The CDR3 length is 15 residues. CDR3 DNA sequence: TGTGCCAGCAGTTACTCGGCAGGGGGGAATTCACCCCTCCACTTT. This codes for CASSYSAGGNSPLHF.

The chain uses TRBV7-2 and TRBJ1-5; no clear D gene. This CDR3 is built from 13 residues. V lost 2 bases and J lost 7, with 9 bases in between. From germline, CDR1 is SGHTA and CDR2 FQGNSA. The DNA for the CDR3 is TGTGCCAGCAGCTTAAGAGGAGAACAGCCCCAGCATTTT. This translates into CASSLRGEQPQHF.

The V gene is TRBV19, the J gene TRBJ1-2, with a possible D match to TRBD1 (6 bases). The germline V gene has CDR1 LNHDA and CDR2 SQIVND (reference sequence). This CDR3 has 12 amino acids. Between the trimmed V and J ends, which lost 6 bases and 4 bases, there was a span of 9 bases. CDR3 bases: TGTGCCAGTAGCCGGACAGTCTATGGCTACACCTTC. This translates into CASSRTVYGYTF.

The chain joins TRBV2 to TRBJ1-3; TRBD1 aligns across 9 bases. This CDR3 is 15 amino acids long. CDR1 and CDR2 (germline): SNHLY, FYNNEI. Trimming removed 8 bases from V and 1 base from J; junction bases left unmatched: 6. CDR3 loop: CASVRDRVSGNTIYF. The CDR3 DNA reads as TGTGCCAGCGTCCGGGACAGGGTATCTGGAAACACCATATATTTT.

This chain joins TRBV6-5 and TRBJ1-1; D is unresolved. Germline CDR1 MNHEY, CDR2 SVGAGI. V dropped 7 bases and J dropped 9 bases, with 15 bases sitting between them. This CDR3 has 12 residues. CDR3 in amino acids: CASTPNGRQAFF. The CDR3 DNA reads as TGTGCCAGCACCCCCAATGGCCGTCAAGCTTTCTTT.

V gene TRBV6-2 or TRBV6-3 combines with J gene TRBJ2-7; possibly TRBD1 for D (5 bases). The CDR3 runs to 14 residues. Germline assignment: CDR1 MNHEY and CDR2 SVGEGT. The V end lost 2 bases, the J end lost 4 bases, and 12 bases lay between the germline ends. The CDR3 sequence: CASSYRQGRYEQYV. CDR3 coding DNA: TGTGCCAGCAGTTACAGGCAGGGTCGATACGAGCAGTACGTC.

This chain uses TRBV7-9 with TRBJ1-1; perhaps TRBD1 as D (6 bases). Germline V gene lookup returns CDR1 SEHNR and CDR2 FQNEAQ (reference sequence). V lost 5 bases and J 7 bases, leaving 35 bases between the germline ends. The CDR3 has 20 amino acids. CDR3 protein: CASSTPGEGRNVRQGDEAFF. CDR3 nucleotides: TGTGCCAGCAGCACCCCAGGGGAGGGACGCAATGTAAGGCAAGGAGATGAAGCTTTCTTT.

V gene TRBV5-5 combines with J gene TRBJ2-6; the D is unclear. The germline V and J ends were trimmed by 4 bases and 0 bases, with 11 bases remaining between them. CDR1 and CDR2 (germline): SGHKS, YYEKEE (reference sequence). The CDR3 runs 16 residues. The chain's CDR3 is CASSAPRVSGANVLTF. CDR3 bases: TGTGCCAGCAGCGCGCCTCGGGTCTCTGGGGCCAACGTCCTGACTTTC.

The chain couples TRBV5-6 to TRBJ2-2, with 8 bases fitting TRBD1. V trimming: 1 base; J trimming: 3 bases; junction bases outside the gene matches: 11. CDR1 SGHDT and CDR2 YYEEEE come from the germline V gene. CDR3 size: 18 residues. The CDR3 reads CASSLIFQGALDTGELFF. The CDR3 coding sequence is TGTGCCAGCAGCTTGATCTTCCAGGGGGCTCTGGACACCGGGGAGCTGTTTTTT.

The chain combines TRBV5-1 with TRBJ1-5; 9 positions agree with TRBD1. Unmatched junction bases numbered 9, after V lost 3 bases and J lost 5 bases. Germline V lookup: CDR1 SGHRS, CDR2 YFSETQ. The CDR3 loop spans 16 amino acids. CDR3 protein: CASSSRGQGRYQPQHF. CDR3 coding DNA: TGCGCCAGCAGCTCACGAGGACAGGGGAGGTATCAGCCCCAGCATTTT.

The chain has TRBV30 and TRBJ2-3; no clear D gene. Trimming removed 2 bases from V and 3 bases from J, with 12 bases in between. This CDR3 comprises 14 residues. Germline-derived CDR1 and CDR2 are GTSNPN and SVGIG (reference sequence). CDR3 DNA sequence: TGTGCCTGGAGTAGAAGCTTGGCGACAGATACGCAGTATTTT. It is translated as CAWSRSLATDTQYF.

This chain uses TRBV5-4 with TRBJ1-4, with D possibly TRBD1 on 6 matching bases. The length of the CDR3 is 14 residues. The germline V and J ends were trimmed by 3 bases and 6 bases, with 12 bases remaining between them. The germline V gene encodes CDR1 SGHNT and CDR2 YYREEE (reference sequence). The CDR3 here is CASSSTGGDEKLFF. The CDR3 DNA reads as TGTGCCAGCAGCTCTACTGGGGGCGATGAAAAACTGTTTTTT.

The chain joins TRBV4-3 to TRBJ2-2; 9 positions agree with TRBD2. Germline-derived CDR1 and CDR2 are LGHNA and YSLEER. This CDR3 spans 15 amino acids. V lost 4 bases to trimming and J lost 2 bases; unmatched junction nucleotides: 2. The CDR3 here is CASSLSGGNTGELFF. CDR3 DNA sequence: TGCGCCAGCAGCCTTAGCGGGGGAAACACCGGGGAGCTGTTTTTT.